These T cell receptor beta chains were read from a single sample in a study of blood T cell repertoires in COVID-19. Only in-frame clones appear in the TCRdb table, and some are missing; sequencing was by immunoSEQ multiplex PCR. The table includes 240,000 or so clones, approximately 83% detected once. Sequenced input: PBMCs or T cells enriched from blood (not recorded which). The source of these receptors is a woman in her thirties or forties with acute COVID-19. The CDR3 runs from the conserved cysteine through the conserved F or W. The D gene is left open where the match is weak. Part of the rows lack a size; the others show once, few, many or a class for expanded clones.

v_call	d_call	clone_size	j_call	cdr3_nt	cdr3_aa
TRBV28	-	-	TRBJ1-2	TGTGCCAGCAGCGACAGCTATGGCTACACCTTC	CASSDSYGYTF
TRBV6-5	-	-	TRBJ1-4	TGTGCCAGCACACCCGGGGGGGGTGAAAAACTGTTTTTT	CASTPGGGEKLFF
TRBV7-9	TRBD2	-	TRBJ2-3	TGTGCCAGCAGTCGCTGGGCGGGGGTAACAGATACGCAGTATTTT	CASSRWAGVTDTQYF
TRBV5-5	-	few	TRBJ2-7	TGTGCCAGCAGCTTGAGGCCAGGAGGCTTCTACGAGCAGTACTTC	CASSLRPGGFYEQYF
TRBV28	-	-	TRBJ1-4	TGTGCCAGCAGTTTGGGGGCGCCCAATGAAAAACTGTTTTTT	CASSLGAPNEKLFF
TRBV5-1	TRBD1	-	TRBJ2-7	TGCGCCAGCAGCCTGCGACAGGGTAGCGACGAGCAGTACTTC	CASSLRQGSDEQYF
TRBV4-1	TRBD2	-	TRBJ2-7	TGCGCCAGCAGCCGCGGCGGTGTAGCGGGGCCCTACGAGCAGTACTTC	CASSRGGVAGPYEQYF
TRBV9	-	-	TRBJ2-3	TGTGCCAGCAGCGCAAAAGAAGGGGCTAGAAGCACAGATACGCAGTATTTT	CASSAKEGARSTDTQYF
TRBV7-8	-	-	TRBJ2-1	TGTGCCAGCAGCTTAGGGAATCTAGCGCGTATGGCCTACAATGAGCAGTTCTTC	CASSLGNLARMAYNEQFF
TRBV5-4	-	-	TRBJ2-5	TGTGCCAGCAGCCTGGGGGCGGAGACCCAGTACTTC	CASSLGAETQYF
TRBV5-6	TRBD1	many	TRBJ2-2	TGTGCCAGCAGCTTGGGGACAGGGACCGGGGAGCTGTTTTTT	CASSLGTGTGELFF
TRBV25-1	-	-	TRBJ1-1	TGTGCCAGCAGTGTATCTAATCGACCCGGGCCAGGGACTGAAGCTTTCTTT	CASSVSNRPGPGTEAFF
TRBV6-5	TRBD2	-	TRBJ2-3	TGTGCCAGCAACCTCCGGCGGGAGCACTCAGATACGCAGTATTTT	CASNLRREHSDTQYF
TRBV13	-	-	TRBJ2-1	TGTGCCAGCAGCTTATCTGGGACTGGCCAAACTGGGAGCTCCTACAATGAGCAGTTCTTC	CASSLSGTGQTGSSYNEQFF
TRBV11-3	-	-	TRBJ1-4	TGTGCCAGCAGCTTAGACTCAGGCCTTGATGAAAAACTGTTTTTT	CASSLDSGLDEKLFF
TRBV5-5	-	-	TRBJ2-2	TGTGCCAGCAGCTTGCAGGGGACCGGGGAGCTGTTTTTT	CASSLQGTGELFF
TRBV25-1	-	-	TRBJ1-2	TGTGCCAGCAGCCTAGGACAGAGTAGCTATGGCTACACCTTC	CASSLGQSSYGYTF
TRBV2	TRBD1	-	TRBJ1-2	TGTGCCAGCAGCCCAGGACAGGAAACGTTTGGCTACACCTTC	CASSPGQETFGYTF
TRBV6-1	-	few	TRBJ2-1	TGTGCCAGCAGTGAAGCTGCCAGAGGGGGTGGGCAGTTCTTC	CASSEAARGGGQFF
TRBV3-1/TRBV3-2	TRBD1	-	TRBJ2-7	TGTGCCAGCAGCCATGGAGGGACAGGCGAGCAGTACTTC	CASSHGGTGEQYF
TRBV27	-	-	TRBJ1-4	TGTGCCAGCGGGCCTGGGAGGGAAAAACTGTTTTTT	CASGPGREKLFF
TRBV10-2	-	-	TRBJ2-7	TGCGCCAGCAGTGGCAGTAGTGGTGAGGACGAGCAGTACTTC	CASSGSSGEDEQYF
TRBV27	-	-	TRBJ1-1	TGTGCCAGCAGTCCTGTGGAGGGGGGGGGCACTGAAGCTTTCTTT	CASSPVEGGGTEAFF
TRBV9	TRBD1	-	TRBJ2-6	TGTGCCAGCAGCGTAGGTGTGTTCGGGACAGGGGCTGGGGCCAACGTCCTGACTTTC	CASSVGVFGTGAGANVLTF
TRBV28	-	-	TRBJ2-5	TGTGCCAGCAGTTTCTCCCGGGACAACCAAGAGACCCAGTACTTC	CASSFSRDNQETQYF
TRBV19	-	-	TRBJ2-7	TGTGCCAGTAGGGTGGACACGAGCTCCTACGAGCAGTACTTC	CASRVDTSSYEQYF
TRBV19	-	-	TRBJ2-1	TGTGCCAGTAGTACACCTAGCGACTCCTACAATGAGCAGTTCTTC	CASSTPSDSYNEQFF
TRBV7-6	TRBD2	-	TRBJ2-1	TGTGCCAGCAGCCACCATAGCGGGCGCTCCTACAATGAGCAGTTCTTC	CASSHHSGRSYNEQFF
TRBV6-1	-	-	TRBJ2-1	TGTGCCAGCAGTGAACGGGTTGCAGGGCCACTTCAGCATGAGCAGTTCTTC	CASSERVAGPLQHEQFF